A selection of T cell receptor beta chains follows, all from one sample in a study of cytomegalovirus exposure and HLA in healthy donors. Profiling relied on immunoSEQ multiplex PCR, and the TCRdb table lists in-frame clones only, not all of them. The sample has around 140,000 clones, roughly 86% seen once. What was sequenced was PBMCs. Receptors were obtained from a man aged 18-30 years in good health and CMV-seropositive. The CDR3 runs from the conserved cysteine through the conserved F or W. D genes are given only for firm matches. Part of the rows lack a size; the others show once, few, many or a class for expanded clones.

CDR3nt: TGTGCCAGCAGCTTAGGAATGGCAGGCTACACAGATACGCAGTATTTT; CDR3aa: CASSLGMAGYTDTQYF; j_gene: TRBJ2-3; v_gene: TRBV7-9; abundance: many; d_gene: -
CDR3nt: TGTGCCAGCAGCCTGGGACTAGCGGGAGTCACCCTATATGGGAATGAGCAGTTCTTC; CDR3aa: CASSLGLAGVTLYGNEQFF; j_gene: TRBJ2-1; v_gene: TRBV7-2; abundance: -; d_gene: TRBD2
CDR3nt: TGTGCCAGCAGCAAGGGCAGGATTGGCGTTAATGAAAAACTGTTTTTT; CDR3aa: CASSKGRIGVNEKLFF; j_gene: TRBJ1-4; v_gene: TRBV21-1; abundance: -; d_gene: -
CDR3nt: TGTGCCAGCAGCCTAGCGGGCGCATTGTACCAAGAGACCCAGTACTTC; CDR3aa: CASSLAGALYQETQYF; j_gene: TRBJ2-5; v_gene: TRBV4-2; abundance: once; d_gene: TRBD2
CDR3nt: TGCGCCAGCAGCTTGGAGACAGGGATCCACTACGAGCAGTACTTC; CDR3aa: CASSLETGIHYEQYF; j_gene: TRBJ2-7; v_gene: TRBV5-1; abundance: -; d_gene: TRBD1
CDR3nt: TGTGCCACCAGCAGAGCTAGCGGGGGGTCCCCCTACAATGAGCAGTTCTTC; CDR3aa: CATSRASGGSPYNEQFF; j_gene: TRBJ2-1; v_gene: TRBV15; abundance: -; d_gene: TRBD2
CDR3nt: TGTGCCAGCAGAGCCGGGACTAGCGGCTACGGGGAGCTGTTTTTT; CDR3aa: CASRAGTSGYGELFF; j_gene: TRBJ2-2; v_gene: TRBV6-5; abundance: -; d_gene: TRBD2
CDR3nt: TGTGCCAGCAGCCGACCGGGACATCTCTACGAGCAGTACTTC; CDR3aa: CASSRPGHLYEQYF; j_gene: TRBJ2-7; v_gene: TRBV7-9; abundance: -; d_gene: -
CDR3nt: TGTGCCAGCAGTTACGGGGACAGACCTTACGAGCAGTACTTC; CDR3aa: CASSYGDRPYEQYF; j_gene: TRBJ2-7; v_gene: TRBV6-5; abundance: -; d_gene: TRBD1
CDR3nt: TGCGCCAGCAGTGAGTCTTTTCGAGCGGGGGATTTAAATGAGCAGTTCTTC; CDR3aa: CASSESFRAGDLNEQFF; j_gene: TRBJ2-1; v_gene: TRBV10-1; abundance: -; d_gene: TRBD2
CDR3nt: TGTGCCAGCACTAAAGCGGGGACAGGGCTTGGGACTGAAGCTTTCTTT; CDR3aa: CASTKAGTGLGTEAFF; j_gene: TRBJ1-1; v_gene: TRBV9; abundance: -; d_gene: TRBD1
CDR3nt: TGTGCCAGCAGTCTACTAGCGGGAGTCGGTTACGAGCAGTACTTC; CDR3aa: CASSLLAGVGYEQYF; j_gene: TRBJ2-7; v_gene: TRBV2; abundance: -; d_gene: TRBD2
CDR3nt: TGTGCCAGCAGTAAGGGACAGCCTAGCACAGATACGCAGTATTTT; CDR3aa: CASSKGQPSTDTQYF; j_gene: TRBJ2-3; v_gene: TRBV6-1; abundance: -; d_gene: TRBD1
CDR3nt: TGTGCCAGCAGTTATAGCATTATGAACACTGAAGCTTTCTTT; CDR3aa: CASSYSIMNTEAFF; j_gene: TRBJ1-1; v_gene: TRBV6-5; abundance: -; d_gene: -
CDR3nt: TGTGCCAGCAGCTTACAGGGGGCCGAGGGCACTGAAGCTTTCTTT; CDR3aa: CASSLQGAEGTEAFF; j_gene: TRBJ1-1; v_gene: TRBV5-4; abundance: -; d_gene: TRBD1
CDR3nt: TGTGCCTGGACCCCCCCGGGTAAACACTATGGCTACACCTTC; CDR3aa: CAWTPPGKHYGYTF; j_gene: TRBJ1-2; v_gene: TRBV30; abundance: -; d_gene: -
CDR3nt: TGCGCCAGCAGCGCCACCGGGACTAGCTCGTCCAAAAACATTCAGTACTTC; CDR3aa: CASSATGTSSSKNIQYF; j_gene: TRBJ2-4; v_gene: TRBV5-1; abundance: -; d_gene: TRBD2
CDR3nt: TGTGCCAGCAGTGAGCTCTACGAGCAGTACTTC; CDR3aa: CASSELYEQYF; j_gene: TRBJ2-7; v_gene: TRBV13; abundance: -; d_gene: -
CDR3nt: TGTGCCAGCAGCCCTCGGGGGACTAGCGGCCCAACGACCCAGTACTTC; CDR3aa: CASSPRGTSGPTTQYF; j_gene: TRBJ2-5; v_gene: TRBV9; abundance: -; d_gene: TRBD2
CDR3nt: TGCAGTGCTAGAGCCGGCACTGAAGCTTTCTTT; CDR3aa: CSARAGTEAFF; j_gene: TRBJ1-1; v_gene: TRBV20-1; abundance: -; d_gene: -
CDR3nt: TGTGCCAGTTTACAGGGACCGAACACTGAAGCTTTCTTT; CDR3aa: CASLQGPNTEAFF; j_gene: TRBJ1-1; v_gene: TRBV2; abundance: -; d_gene: -
CDR3nt: TGTGCCAGCTCACCCAAGCTTAATCAGCCCCAGCATTTT; CDR3aa: CASSPKLNQPQHF; j_gene: TRBJ1-5; v_gene: TRBV18; abundance: -; d_gene: -
CDR3nt: TGCGCCAGCAGCCTTCCCGAGACAGGGCCCTACGAGCAGTACTTC; CDR3aa: CASSLPETGPYEQYF; j_gene: TRBJ2-7; v_gene: TRBV4-1; abundance: -; d_gene: TRBD1
CDR3nt: TGTGCCAGCAGTTACGCGGGGGGAGTCGTCGAGACCCAGTACTTC; CDR3aa: CASSYAGGVVETQYF; j_gene: TRBJ2-5; v_gene: TRBV6-5; abundance: -; d_gene: TRBD2
CDR3nt: TGTGCCAGCAGCTCCCGCCTTAGTAATGAGCAGTTCTTC; CDR3aa: CASSSRLSNEQFF; j_gene: TRBJ2-1; v_gene: TRBV7-9; abundance: -; d_gene: -
CDR3nt: TGCAGCGTTGAAAGGGACAGAGACAATGAGCAGTTCTTC; CDR3aa: CSVERDRDNEQFF; j_gene: TRBJ2-1; v_gene: TRBV29-1; abundance: -; d_gene: TRBD1
CDR3nt: TGCAGTGCGTTCAGGGCGGAGCAGTACTTC; CDR3aa: CSAFRAEQYF; j_gene: TRBJ2-7; v_gene: TRBV20-1; abundance: -; d_gene: -
CDR3nt: TGTGCCAGCAGCGCGCAGGGCAGGCGCAACACTGAAGCTTTCTTT; CDR3aa: CASSAQGRRNTEAFF; j_gene: TRBJ1-1; v_gene: TRBV11-3; abundance: -; d_gene: -
CDR3nt: TGCGCCAGCAGCTTCCTAGCGGGAGGAGGGGAGCAGTACTTC; CDR3aa: CASSFLAGGGEQYF; j_gene: TRBJ2-7; v_gene: TRBV5-1; abundance: -; d_gene: TRBD2
CDR3nt: TGTGCCAGCAGTCTACTGAGCGGAGCTAGCACAGATACGCAGTATTTT; CDR3aa: CASSLLSGASTDTQYF; j_gene: TRBJ2-3; v_gene: TRBV2; abundance: -; d_gene: -
CDR3nt: TGTGCCAGCTCCCGGACATCCACTAATGAAAAACTGTTTTTT; CDR3aa: CASSRTSTNEKLFF; j_gene: TRBJ1-4; v_gene: TRBV18; abundance: -; d_gene: -
CDR3nt: TGTGCCAGCTCACTATCTGGGGCAGGGGACACTGAAGCTTTCTTT; CDR3aa: CASSLSGAGDTEAFF; j_gene: TRBJ1-1; v_gene: TRBV18; abundance: -; d_gene: -
CDR3nt: TGCGCCAGCAGCTACCGCGGGGGGGATACAGATACGCAGTATTTT; CDR3aa: CASSYRGGDTDTQYF; j_gene: TRBJ2-3; v_gene: TRBV5-1; abundance: -; d_gene: TRBD2
CDR3nt: TGTGCCAGCAGAAATAGCGGGAGGATCCAAGAGACCCAGTACTTC; CDR3aa: CASRNSGRIQETQYF; j_gene: TRBJ2-5; v_gene: TRBV28; abundance: -; d_gene: TRBD2
CDR3nt: TGCGCCAGCAGCCAACGCGCGGGAACCATCACAGATACGCAGTATTTT; CDR3aa: CASSQRAGTITDTQYF; j_gene: TRBJ2-3; v_gene: TRBV4-1; abundance: -; d_gene: -
CDR3nt: TGTGCCAGCAGCACCCGAGGGACAGGCGGCTACGAGCAGTACTTC; CDR3aa: CASSTRGTGGYEQYF; j_gene: TRBJ2-7; v_gene: TRBV5-4; abundance: -; d_gene: TRBD1
CDR3nt: TGTGCCAGCTCACCACGGGACAGGCGGATCATAGAAAGGTACGAGCAGTACTTC; CDR3aa: CASSPRDRRIIERYEQYF; j_gene: TRBJ2-7; v_gene: TRBV18; abundance: -; d_gene: TRBD1
CDR3nt: TGTGCCAGCACCGAACCGGGACAGGGTCAGAATGAGCAGTTCTTC; CDR3aa: CASTEPGQGQNEQFF; j_gene: TRBJ2-1; v_gene: TRBV6-5; abundance: -; d_gene: TRBD1
CDR3nt: TGTGCCAGCAGTGAGGGGACAGCTAATCAGCCCCAGCATTTT; CDR3aa: CASSEGTANQPQHF; j_gene: TRBJ1-5; v_gene: TRBV27; abundance: few; d_gene: TRBD1
CDR3nt: TGCGCCAGCAGCTTACAGGGGAATGGTGAAAAACTGTTTTTT; CDR3aa: CASSLQGNGEKLFF; j_gene: TRBJ1-4; v_gene: TRBV5-1; abundance: -; d_gene: TRBD1
CDR3nt: TGTGCCAGCAGCCGACAAACAGGGCAGGGATCACCCCTCCACTTT; CDR3aa: CASSRQTGQGSPLHF; j_gene: TRBJ1-6; v_gene: TRBV27; abundance: -; d_gene: -
CDR3nt: TGCGCCAGCAGCTTGGCCCCCGACAGGGCCCGGGGCACTGAAGCTTTCTTT; CDR3aa: CASSLAPDRARGTEAFF; j_gene: TRBJ1-1; v_gene: TRBV5-1; abundance: -; d_gene: TRBD1
CDR3nt: TGTGCCAGCAGTGAACAGGGGAACTATGGCTACACCTTC; CDR3aa: CASSEQGNYGYTF; j_gene: TRBJ1-2; v_gene: TRBV6-5; abundance: -; d_gene: TRBD1
CDR3nt: TGTGCCACCACTAGCGGGGGTGTCTACGAGCAGTACTTC; CDR3aa: CATTSGGVYEQYF; j_gene: TRBJ2-7; v_gene: TRBV10-3; abundance: -; d_gene: TRBD2
CDR3nt: TGTGCCAGCAGTTTTGGGGGACTAAGGAATGAGCAGTTCTTC; CDR3aa: CASSFGGLRNEQFF; j_gene: TRBJ2-1; v_gene: TRBV27; abundance: -; d_gene: TRBD2
CDR3nt: TGTGCCTGGAGACTACCGGGACAGGGGAACTATGGCTACACCTTC; CDR3aa: CAWRLPGQGNYGYTF; j_gene: TRBJ1-2; v_gene: TRBV30; abundance: -; d_gene: TRBD1
CDR3nt: TGTGCCAGCACAGGCACAGCTCCCTACGAGCAGTACTTC; CDR3aa: CASTGTAPYEQYF; j_gene: TRBJ2-7; v_gene: TRBV7-8; abundance: -; d_gene: -
CDR3nt: TGCGCCAGCAGCTTATCGGGTGGCGGGCAAGAGACCCAGTACTTC; CDR3aa: CASSLSGGGQETQYF; j_gene: TRBJ2-5; v_gene: TRBV5-1; abundance: -; d_gene: -
CDR3nt: TGTGCCAGCAGCTTAGTGCGGGGGGGGACCCTCGAGGACTATGGCTACACCTTC; CDR3aa: CASSLVRGGTLEDYGYTF; j_gene: TRBJ1-2; v_gene: TRBV7-8; abundance: few; d_gene: -